The next 8 T cell receptor beta chains were all read from a single sample in a study of blood T cell repertoires in COVID-19. Sequenced by immunoSEQ multiplex PCR; TCRdb stores in-frame clones only, minus some. The sample carries over 75,000 clones, roughly 84% recorded once. Sequencing was performed on peripheral blood. These receptors all stem from a woman aged 50 to 60 with acute or convalescent COVID-19.

The chain has TRBV2 and TRBJ2-1, with 7 bases lining up with TRBD1. The length of the CDR3 is 14 residues. The germline V gene has CDR1 SNHLY and CDR2 FYNNEI. Trimming took 7 bases from V and 4 from J; bases not matched to a gene: 7. The chain's CDR3 is CASTEDRTYNEQFF. CDR3 coding DNA: TGTGCCAGCACTGAGGACAGGACATACAATGAGCAGTTCTTC. Supplemented by reference TRBV2 and TRBJ2-1, the full variable domain reads EPEVTQTPSHQVTQMGQEVILRCVPISNHLYFYWYRQILGQKVEFLVSFYNNEISEKSEIFDDQFSVERPDGSNFTLKIRSTKLEDSAMYFCASTEDRTYNEQFFGPGTRLTVL.

V gene TRBV28 combines with J gene TRBJ2-1; 7 nucleotides align to TRBD2. The length of the CDR3 is 15 residues. Germline V CDR1 and CDR2: MDHEN, SYDVKM. Trimming took 5 bases from V and 2 from J; bases not matched to a gene: 6. The CDR3 DNA reads as TGTGCCAGCAGTCCGGGGGGAACTGCCTACAATGAGCAGTTCTTC. Amino acids: CASSPGGTAYNEQFF.

The rearrangement joins TRBV2 to TRBJ2-3; D might be TRBD2 (6 bases). The CDR3 has 12 residues. Germline V gene sequence: CDR1 SNHLY, CDR2 FYNNEI. Trimming stripped 8 bases from V and 13 bases from J, with 19 bases between. The CDR3 nucleotides read TGTGCCAGCTCACCCTGGGGGGTAAGAAAGTATTTT. This sequence encodes CASSPWGVRKYF.

J is TRBJ1-4 and V is TRBV30; TRBD1 agrees at 7 bases. The germline CDR1 and CDR2 sequences are GTSNPN and SVGIG (reference sequence). The CDR3 covers 14 residues. V was clipped by 0 bases and J by 4 bases; unmatched bases: 2. The CDR3 DNA reads as TGTGCCTGGAGTGTTGCAGGGGGTAATGAAAAACTGTTTTTT. Its protein is CAWSVAGGNEKLFF.

The CDR3 reads CASSLGQGYEAFF. The CDR3 DNA reads as TGTGCCAGCAGCTTAGGACAGGGCTATGAAGCTTTCTTT. The chain has TRBV13 and TRBJ1-1, with D possibly TRBD1 on 6 matching bases. The V gene lost 0 bases and the J gene lost 7 bases, with 9 bases spanning the gap. The CDR3 runs 13 residues. Germline CDR1 is PRHDT and CDR2 is FYEKMQ (reference sequence). Complete variable domain (other parts from reference TRBV13 and TRBJ1-1): AAGVIQSPRHLIKEKRETATLKCYPIPRHDTVYWYQQGPGQDPQFLISFYEKMQSDKGSIPDRFSAQQFSDYHSELNMSSLELGDSALYFCASSLGQGYEAFFGQGTRLTVV.

V and J are TRBV6-2 or TRBV6-3 and TRBJ1-5; D possibly corresponds to TRBD1 (6 bases). The CDR3 extends over 15 amino acids. Germline-derived CDR1 and CDR2 are MNHEY and SVGEGT. With 4 bases removed from V and 0 bases from J, the gap between germline ends came to 10 bases. The CDR3 loop reads CASSLGQYSNQPQHF. CDR3 DNA sequence: TGTGCCAGCAGTTTGGGACAATATAGCAATCAGCCCCAGCATTTT.

This chain uses TRBV30 with TRBJ2-7; D is perhaps TRBD2 (5 bases). Germline V gene sequence: CDR1 GTSNPN, CDR2 SVGIG (reference sequence). The germline V and J ends were trimmed by 5 bases and 5 bases, with 16 bases remaining between them. The CDR3 loop spans 13 amino acids. The CDR3 spells CAWSVGAGHEQYF. CDR3 DNA: TGTGCCTGGTCGGTGGGAGCCGGCCACGAGCAGTACTTC.

This clone was counted a single time. V and J are TRBV27 and TRBJ2-7; perhaps TRBD2 as D (8 bases). Germline-derived CDR1 and CDR2 are MNHEY and SMNVEV (reference sequence). The CDR3 length is 16 residues. V was cut by 2 bases and J by 6 bases, with 20 bases left in between. In nucleotides, the CDR3 is TGTGCCAGCAGTTTAAAACAGGGGCTAGCGGGTCCCGAGCAGTACTTC. It encodes CASSLKQGLAGPEQYF.